The present T cell receptor beta chain was sequenced within a study of T cell changes during pregnancy in multiple sclerosis (dated by TCRdb to about 2019). About the full investigation: The study examined how the T cell repertoire changed over the course of pregnancy in women with multiple sclerosis.

The library relied on the immunoSEQ multiplex PCR assay. Sourced from immuneACCESS, this table was stored by TCRdb with only in-frame sequences that have V and J called. A share of the clones is absent; for the studies checked, an unresolved V gene accounts for under half, and the remainder has no known explanation. The sample table records 30,000 to 40,000 clones; 91% of these occur just once. The top ten hold about 6.3% of the sample. Details on this clone: No antigen is known for it. No base quality values were provided; no much bigger clone lies one nucleotide off.

Here the sequenced sample was CD8+ T cells from peripheral blood mononuclear cells, taken in the second trimester of pregnancy. The source is a female donor with multiple sclerosis, enrolled in a pregnancy study.

The nucleotide sequence reads as follows: TGTGCCAGCAGCTTGGGTGGGGGCGAAGAGACCCAGTACTTC. Its product reads: CASSLGGGEETQYF. The chain couples TRBV5-6 to TRBJ2-5, and possibly TRBD1, on 6 matching bases. Based on the germline V gene, the CDR1 and CDR2 sequences are SGHDT and YYEEEE. V lost 0 bases and J lost 3 bases; the stretch between them is 9 bases long. The CDR3 holds 14 amino acids from the cysteine to the phenylalanine. Of the read, only the CDR3 DNA is kept; its 42 bases are in frame from base 1.